These 22 T cell receptor beta chains were all obtained from the same sample, sequenced in a study of blood T cells in healthy people across ages. PCR was performed a second time for roughly 6 to 12 cycles using a sample-barcoded 5' primer and a J-beta primer mix. In TCRdb, the 5' RACE reads were re-called with MiXCR into one record per CDR3 protein. The table lists about 830,000 distinct CDR3 sequences, around 62% of them singletons, with 28% in the top ten. The source material was blood. These receptors were collected from a man aged 25 to 40 in good health.

The V gene is TRBV7-8, the J gene TRBJ2-1; D is possibly TRBD1 or TRBD2 (5 bases each). The CDR3 extends over 14 amino acids. CDR1 SGHVS and CDR2 FQNEAQ come from the germline V gene. Trimming shortened V by 5 bases and J by 3 bases, and 11 bases separated the two germline ends. This CDR3 reads CASSAGDRYNEQFF. CDR3 in DNA: TGTGCCAGCAGCGCCGGGGACCGCTACAATGAGCAGTTCTTC. The variable domain in full, completed from reference TRBV7-8 and TRBJ2-1, reads GAGVSQSPRYKVAKRGQDVALRCDPISGHVSLFWYQQALGQGPEFLTYFQNEAQLDKSGLPSDRFFAERPEGSVSTLKIQRTQQEDSAVYLCASSAGDRYNEQFFGPGTRLTVL.

The chain has TRBV27 and TRBJ1-2; 7 bases are a match to TRBD1. The V segment lost 5 bases and the J segment 7 bases; nucleotides outside the gene matches: 7. CDR3 length: 13 residues. The germline V gene has CDR1 MNHEY and CDR2 SMNVEV (reference sequence). Here the CDR3 reads CASSVLSGGGYTF. For the CDR3, the DNA is TGTGCCAGCAGTGTATTGTCAGGGGGTGGCTACACCTTC.

V usage is TRBV6-2 or TRBV6-3 and J usage is TRBJ2-5, with 13 bases lining up with TRBD2. CDR1 and CDR2 from the germline V gene are MNHEY and SVGEGT. This CDR3 is 13 amino acids long. Losses at the gene ends were 11 bases for V and 4 bases for J; bases not matched to a gene: 4. The CDR3 coding sequence is TGTGCCGGAAGGACTAGCGGGGGAGAGACCCAGTACTTC. Translation: CAGRTSGGETQYF.

The J gene is TRBJ2-3, the V gene TRBV6-5, with no clear D. CDR1 is MNHEY, CDR2 SVGAGI, per germline. The CDR3 runs 12 residues. Trimming shortened V by 5 bases and J by 4 bases, and 7 bases separated the two germline ends. The CDR3 nucleotides are TGTGCCAGCAGTGGTAGAGCAGATACGCAGTATTTT. It yields the protein CASSGRADTQYF.

V and J are TRBV6-4 and TRBJ2-5, with 13 bases aligning to TRBD2. Trimming removed 2 bases from V and 11 bases from J; junction bases left unmatched: 11. Germline CDR1 and CDR2: MRHNA and SNTAGT. CDR3 size: 16 residues. CDR3 bases: TGTGCCAGCAGTGACGAGGGACTAGCGGGGCCTAATGAGCAGTACTTC. Translating gives CASSDEGLAGPNEQYF.

The chain combines TRBV7-6 with TRBJ1-6; D is uncertain. Germline V CDR1 and CDR2: SGHVS, FNYEAQ. Trimming took 4 bases from V and 0 from J, leaving 10 bases between them. This CDR3 contains 16 residues. The CDR3 region has the DNA TGTGCCAGCAGCTCCACCGAGAGCTCCTATAATTCACCCCTCCACTTT. Amino acid sequence: CASSSTESSYNSPLHF. Complete variable domain (other parts from reference TRBV7-6 and TRBJ1-6): GAGVSQSPRYKVTKRGQDVALRCDPISGHVSLYWYRQALGQGPEFLTYFNYEAQQDKSGLPNDRFSAERPEGSISTLTIQRTEQRDSAMYRCASSSTESSYNSPLHFGNGTRLTVT.

The genes are TRBV10-3 and TRBJ2-7; D remains unclear. Trimming took 2 bases from V and 1 from J, leaving 6 bases between them. CDR1 is ENHRY, CDR2 SYGVKD, per germline. The CDR3 length is 13 residues. The CDR3 loop is CAISENESYEQYF. CDR3 bases: TGTGCCATCAGTGAGAATGAATCCTACGAGCAGTACTTC.

The chain joins TRBV3-1 to TRBJ2-7, with 12 bases that match TRBD2. V lost 4 bases to trimming and J lost 3 bases; unmatched junction nucleotides: 7. In germline, CDR1 is LGHDT, CDR2 YNNKEL (reference sequence). This CDR3 region has 16 residues. Here the CDR3 DNA reads TGTGCCAGCAGCCCCGAGGGACTAGCGGGCTACTACGAGCAGTACTTC. Encoded protein: CASSPEGLAGYYEQYF.

The chain is built from TRBV6-2 or TRBV6-3 and TRBJ1-1; the D is unclear. Germline V gene data show CDR1 as MNHEY and CDR2 as SVGEGT. This CDR3 region has 13 residues. Trimming took 7 bases from V and 1 from J, leaving 10 bases between them. The CDR3 here is CASTVLGNTEAFF. CDR3 coding DNA: TGTGCCAGCACCGTCCTTGGGAACACTGAAGCTTTCTTT.

This chain links TRBV7-2 with TRBJ2-2; 10 bases line up with TRBD2. The V segment lost 5 bases and the J segment 6 bases; nucleotides outside the gene matches: 21. Germline CDR1 reads SGHTA; CDR2 reads FQGNSA. The CDR3 contains 20 residues. The chain's CDR3 is CASSPKGPSSGGYLAGELFF. The CDR3 nucleotides are TGTGCCAGCAGCCCAAAGGGCCCTTCTAGCGGGGGTTATTTGGCCGGGGAGCTGTTTTTT.

Notes on this clonotype: The junction does not match germline at one end; this may be a read error. J is TRBJ2-5 and V is TRBV29-1; D possibly uses TRBD1 or TRBD2 (5 bases each). The germline CDR1 and CDR2 sequences are SQVTM and ANQGSEA. The CDR3 has 13 amino acids. The CDR3 region has the DNA TGCAGCGTGGGGGAAGGGTACCAAGAGACTCAGTACTTC. It encodes CSVGEGYQETQYF.

This chain joins TRBV7-9 and TRBJ2-1, with 9 positions matching TRBD2. Germline V CDR1 and CDR2: SEHNR, FQNEAQ (reference sequence). There are 15 residues in the CDR3. The V and J ends lost 5 bases and 8 bases, in that order; junction bases with no gene match: 10. CDR3 sequence (DNA): TGTGCCAGCAGCCCGCCCAGGGCGGGGGGGCATGAGCAGTTCTTC. Translating it yields CASSPPRAGGHEQFF.

V and J are TRBV20-1 and TRBJ2-7; D is perhaps TRBD2 (7 bases). Germline CDR1 is DFQATT and CDR2 is SNEGSKA (reference sequence). The CDR3 consists of 14 residues. Deletions cut 1 base from V and 7 bases from J, with 17 bases between. CDR3 nucleotides: TGCAGTGCTAGAGTACCAGGGGAGGGGATGGAGCAGTACTTC. Translation gives CSARVPGEGMEQYF.

This chain connects TRBV11-3 to TRBJ2-1; perhaps TRBD2 as D (6 bases). Germline CDR1 is SGHNT and CDR2 is YENEEA. The length of the CDR3 is 14 residues. Trimming shortened V by 3 bases and J by 8 bases, and 14 bases separated the two germline ends. CDR3 residues: CASSLEGRRDEQFF. CDR3 sequence (DNA): TGTGCCAGCAGCTTGGAGGGGAGACGGGATGAGCAGTTCTTC.

This clonotype came up a few times. The V call is TRBV25-1, the J call TRBJ2-7, with D possibly being TRBD1 (6 bases). V dropped 6 bases and J dropped 7 bases, with 13 bases sitting between them. Germline V gene lookup returns CDR1 MGHDK and CDR2 SYGVNS. This CDR3 contains 12 residues. CDR3 DNA sequence: TGTGCCAGCAGCCAGGGGTCCCATGAGCAGTACTTC. It encodes CASSQGSHEQYF.

The chain is built from TRBV6-2 or TRBV6-3 and TRBJ2-5, with 13 positions matching TRBD2. The assigned J gene may be wrong: the sequence end matches TRBJ2-7 better. Germline V lookup: CDR1 MNHEY, CDR2 SVGEGT. This CDR3 is built from 16 residues. In DNA form, the CDR3 reads TGTGCCAGCAGTTCCGGGACTAGCGGGATAACCTACGAGCAGTACTTC. It yields the protein CASSSGTSGITYEQYF.

V is TRBV6-2 or TRBV6-3 and J is TRBJ1-5, with TRBD1 matching 7 bases. V was pared by 5 bases and J by 8 bases, with 12 bases of the junction left unmatched. Germline lookup yields CDR1 MNHEY and CDR2 SVGEGT. This CDR3 comprises 15 residues. The CDR3 bases are TGTGCCAGCAGTAAGATCGACAGGGTGGTTAAGCCCCAGCATTTT. Amino acids: CASSKIDRVVKPQHF.

The rearrangement uses TRBV29-1 and TRBJ1-2; D is ambiguous. Germline CDR1 is SQVTM and CDR2 is ANQGSEA. Trimming shortened V by 4 bases and J by 6 bases, and 9 bases separated the two germline ends. CDR3 length equals 11 residues. The CDR3 DNA reads as TGCAGCGTTGGGTCAGCTCATGGCTACACCTTC. Residues: CSVGSAHGYTF.

CDR3 DNA sequence: TGCGCCAGCAGCCATCCAGGGGGTGGTGGCTCTGGGGCCAACGTCCTGACTTTC. Amino acids: CASSHPGGGGSGANVLTF. The chain carries TRBV4-3 and TRBJ2-6; 7 nucleotides line up with TRBD1. The CDR3 is made up of 18 amino acids. Germline V gene sequence: CDR1 LGHNA, CDR2 YSLEER. The junction had 8 bases not matched to a gene; V was cut back by 3 bases and J by 0 bases.

V is TRBV6-5 and J is TRBJ2-4, with TRBD1 matching over 7 bases. The J call may be incorrect, as the DNA end agrees better with TRBJ2-7. Germline V gives CDR1 MNHEY, CDR2 SVGAGI. This CDR3 spans 13 amino acids. The CDR3: CASTPGQTYEQYF. In DNA, the CDR3 is TGTGCCAGTACACCGGGACAGACCTACGAGCAGTACTTC.

The chain is built from TRBV4-3 and TRBJ1-4; D gene unclear. This CDR3 is 16 amino acids long. Germline CDR1 and CDR2: LGHNA and YSLEER. Trimming removed 3 bases from V and 8 bases from J, with 19 bases in between. This CDR3 reads CASSHSVQPGGEKLFF. CDR3 bases: TGCGCCAGCAGCCACTCCGTACAGCCGGGAGGGGAAAAACTGTTTTTT.

The genes are TRBV5-1 and TRBJ2-1, with D hard to call. This CDR3 is built from 12 residues. Germline loops: CDR1 SGHRS, CDR2 YFSETQ. V gave up 4 bases and J gave up 10 bases, with 12 bases separating them. The DNA for the CDR3 is TGCGCCAGCAGCGGAGAAGTCGGGGAGCAGTTCTTC. Its translation is CASSGEVGEQFF.